One sample yielded the 12 T cell receptor beta chains listed below, sequenced in a study of sequential checkpoint blockade in melanoma. The repertoire was sequenced with immunoSEQ multiplex PCR; TCRdb's copy has only in-frame clones and lacks some. The sample lists 15,000 to 20,000 clones, approximately 70% occurring once. Treatment meaning: randomized to nivolumab then ipilimumab (arm A) or the reverse (arm B). Specimen: CD8+ T cells sorted from blood (inferred from file names), collected from a patient given nivolumab and ipilimumab in sequence. These receptors were taken from a human donor with melanoma.

The V gene is TRBV4-3, the J gene TRBJ1-2; 7 bases agree with TRBD1. This CDR3 contains 14 residues. V lost 1 base to trimming and J lost 3 bases; unmatched junction nucleotides: 2. Germline V gene data show CDR1 as LGHNA and CDR2 as YSLEER. The chain's CDR3 is CASSQVGTDYGYTF. The CDR3 DNA reads as TGCGCCAGCAGCCAAGTAGGGACAGACTATGGCTACACCTTC.

V and J are TRBV30 and TRBJ1-2; the match to TRBD1 covers 9 bases. J was trimmed by 6 bases and V by 0 bases; bases with no gene match: 14. The CDR3 is made up of 17 amino acids. Germline CDR1 and CDR2: GTSNPN and SVGIG (reference sequence). The CDR3: CAWSVKDRGPLKDGYTF. DNA of the CDR3: TGTGCCTGGAGTGTGAAGGACAGGGGCCCCCTTAAAGATGGCTACACCTTC.

The chain employs TRBV6-4 and TRBJ1-2, with 8 bases that match TRBD1. Germline CDR1 is MRHNA and CDR2 is SNTAGT. CDR3 length: 15 residues. Unmatched junction bases numbered 6, after V lost 0 bases and J lost 6 bases. CDR3 region: CASSDSPTDRDGYTF. The CDR3 DNA is TGTGCCAGCAGTGACTCACCCACGGACAGGGATGGCTACACCTTC.

This sequence joins TRBV4-1 and TRBJ2-3; D remains ambiguous. Trimming took off 1 base at V and 2 bases at J, with 10 bases between the two ends. CDR3 length equals 15 residues. In germline, CDR1 is MGHRA, CDR2 YSYEKL. The CDR3 bases are TGCGCCAGCAGCCAAGCGCACAGATACACAGATACGCAGTATTTT. Translated: CASSQAHRYTDTQYF.

The chain couples TRBV27 to TRBJ2-7; 10 nucleotides line up with TRBD1. The trim removed 2 bases at V and 2 bases at J, leaving 0 bases unmatched. The CDR3 loop spans 14 amino acids. Per the germline V gene, CDR1 is MNHEY and CDR2 is SMNVEV (reference sequence). The CDR3 DNA reads TGTGCCAGCAGTTTAGGGACAGGGGCCTACGAGCAGTACTTC. The encoded protein is CASSLGTGAYEQYF.

This chain connects TRBV7-8 to TRBJ1-1, with 11 bases aligning to TRBD1. Trimming took 5 bases from V and 4 from J; bases not matched to a gene: 6. CDR3 length: 15 amino acids. Germline CDR1 SGHVS, CDR2 FQNEAQ. The CDR3 loop is CASSEDRGPGTEAFF. The CDR3 nucleotides are TGTGCCAGCAGCGAGGACAGGGGGCCGGGCACTGAAGCTTTCTTT.

V is TRBV29-1 and J is TRBJ1-3, with D uncertain. Germline CDR1 and CDR2: SQVTM and ANQGSEA. V shed 2 bases and J shed 0 bases, with 11 bases lying between them. The CDR3 is 15 residues long. In nucleotides, the CDR3 is TGCAGCGTTGAAAGGGAGGGTAACTCTGGAAACACCATATATTTT. Translation gives CSVEREGNSGNTIYF.

The chain employs TRBV4-1 and TRBJ1-2, with a tentative D call TRBD1 (6 bases). V was pared by 4 bases and J by 2 bases, with 14 bases between. The germline CDR1 and CDR2 sequences are MGHRA and YSYEKL. This CDR3 contains 15 residues. The CDR3 nucleotides are TGCGCCAGCAGCCCTCGGGCAGGGGACAACTATGGCTACACCTTC. It yields the protein CASSPRAGDNYGYTF.

This sequence joins TRBV27 and TRBJ1-1; D is perhaps TRBD1 (5 bases). The germline gives CDR1 MNHEY, CDR2 SMNVEV (reference sequence). The CDR3 spans 14 residues. V shed 0 bases and J shed 8 bases, with 13 bases lying between them. In DNA form, the CDR3 reads TGTGCCAGCAGTTTATCCGCCGGCGGGACCGAAGCTTTCTTT. Its translation: CASSLSAGGTEAFF.

This clone has a single count. The gene calls are TRBV4-3 and TRBJ2-7; TRBD1 matches 9 bases. Trimming cost V 4 bases and J 1 base; bases outside gene matches: 5. The germline gives CDR1 LGHNA, CDR2 YSLEER. The CDR3 spans 15 residues. The CDR3: CASSPGQGPSYEQYF. CDR3 DNA: TGCGCCAGCAGCCCCGGACAGGGGCCGTCCTACGAGCAGTACTTC.

This chain joins TRBV4-2 and TRBJ1-1; D perhaps matches TRBD1 (6 bases). The CDR3 covers 15 residues. Germline V gene lookup returns CDR1 LGHNA and CDR2 YNFKEQ. The ends were cut back, 4 bases at V and 1 base at J, with 13 bases in the middle. This chain's CDR3 is CASSLRGGGNTEAFF. CDR3 nucleotide sequence: TGTGCCAGCAGCCTCCGTGGGGGCGGGAACACTGAAGCTTTCTTT.

This clone showed up just once. This sequence joins TRBV7-9 and TRBJ1-2; TRBD1 agrees at 7 bases. The CDR3 is 13 residues long. The ends lost 4 bases at V and 4 bases at J; junction bases unmatched: 3. Germline V gene lookup returns CDR1 SEHNR and CDR2 FQNEAQ (reference sequence). The CDR3 protein is CASSYRTGYGYTF. CDR3 in DNA: TGTGCCAGCAGCTATCGGACAGGCTATGGCTACACCTTC.